This entry lists 16 T cell receptor beta chains sequenced from one sample in a study of blood T cell repertoires in COVID-19. TCRdb's copy holds only in-frame clones and misses some; the assay was immunoSEQ multiplex PCR. Here the sample spans a few hundred thousand clones, about 90% being singletons. Sequencing was carried out using PBMCs or T cells enriched from blood (not recorded which). These receptors came from a woman aged 25 to 45 who had recovered from COVID-19.

V gene TRBV27 combines with J gene TRBJ2-7, with a weak D call TRBD2 (5 bases). The CDR3 has 12 residues. The germline V and J ends were trimmed by 3 bases and 7 bases, with 10 bases remaining between them. CDR1 is MNHEY and CDR2 is SMNVEV in the germline V gene (reference sequence). The CDR3 sequence is CASSFGGSEQYF. The CDR3 nucleotides are TGTGCCAGCAGTTTTGGAGGCTCAGAGCAGTACTTC.

A single count supports this clone. The chain combines TRBV5-1 with TRBJ2-2; D is ambiguous. Germline-derived CDR1 and CDR2 are SGHRS and YFSETQ. CDR3 size: 12 residues. V shed 4 bases and J shed 3 bases, with 4 bases lying between them. The CDR3: CASSLDTGELFF. CDR3 DNA sequence: TGCGCCAGCAGCCTCGACACCGGGGAGCTGTTTTTT.

The chain has TRBV27 and TRBJ1-5; TRBD1 aligns across 7 bases. Germline-derived CDR1 and CDR2 are MNHEY and SMNVEV (reference sequence). J was trimmed by 13 bases and V by 3 bases; bases with no gene match: 12. The length of the CDR3 is 14 residues. CDR3 sequence reads: CASSLKGARGLQHF. The DNA for the CDR3 is TGTGCCAGCAGTTTGAAGGGGGCTCGGGGGCTGCAGCATTTT.

The chain employs TRBV7-3 and TRBJ2-3; D call uncertain. Germline CDR1 reads SGHTA; CDR2 reads FQGTGA. The CDR3 sequence is 14 residues long. Trimming took 2 bases from V and 0 from J, leaving 6 bases between them. The DNA of the CDR3 is TGTGCCAGCAGCTTAGTGGGCAGCACAGATACGCAGTATTTT. It is translated as CASSLVGSTDTQYF.

In this sample, this clone turned up a few times. V usage is TRBV7-2 and J usage is TRBJ1-1; tentative D call: TRBD1 (5 bases). The V and J ends lost 5 bases and 4 bases respectively, with 11 bases between them. CDR1 and CDR2 from the germline V gene are SGHTA and FQGNSA. This CDR3 comprises 13 residues. As DNA, the CDR3 is TGTGCCAGCAGCCGACGGGGGTTCACTGAAGCTTTCTTT. This translates into CASSRRGFTEAFF. Combining the CDR3 with reference TRBV7-2 and TRBJ1-1 gives the whole variable domain GAGVSQSPSNKVTEKGKDVELRCDPISGHTALYWYRQSLGQGLEFLIYFQGNSAPDKSGLPSDRFSAERTGGSVSTLTIQRTQQEDSAVYLCASSRRGFTEAFFGQGTRLTVV.

The CDR3: CSVEGTSRSYDEQFF. In nucleotides, the CDR3 is TGCAGCGTTGAGGGGACTAGCCGGAGTTATGATGAGCAGTTCTTC. V gene TRBV29-1 combines with J gene TRBJ2-1; 9 bases map to TRBD2. Germline CDR1 and CDR2: SQVTM and ANQGSEA. This CDR3 spans 15 amino acids. Trimming at V came to 3 bases and at J to 8 bases, leaving 11 bases not matched to a gene.

This chain connects TRBV18 to TRBJ1-2; 9 positions agree with TRBD1. The CDR3 extends over 14 amino acids. V dropped 3 bases and J dropped 8; count of bases not matched to a gene: 7. The germline CDR1 and CDR2 sequences are KGHSH and LQKENI. CDR3 nucleotides: TGTGCCAGCTCACCGGGACAGGGCGAGGAGGGCTACACCTTC. Translated: CASSPGQGEEGYTF.

The chain is built from TRBV5-1 and TRBJ1-1; D ambiguous. The CDR3 has 16 amino acids. CDR1 and CDR2 (germline): SGHRS, YFSETQ. V lost 1 base to trimming and J lost 4 bases, with 17 bases between them. The CDR3 here is CASSLLAVGGFTEAFF. CDR3 nucleotide sequence: TGCGCCAGCAGCTTGCTGGCAGTTGGAGGGTTCACTGAAGCTTTCTTT. Variable domain in full (rest from reference TRBV5-1 and TRBJ1-1): KAGVTQTPRYLIKTRGQQVTLSCSPISGHRSVSWYQQTPGQGLQFLFEYFSETQRNKGNFPGRFSGRQFSNSRSEMNVSTLELGDSALYLCASSLLAVGGFTEAFFGQGTRLTVV.

The rearrangement joins TRBV6-1 to TRBJ1-2; D not certain. The CDR3 has 14 amino acids. Trimming took 0 bases from V and 2 from J, leaving 7 bases between them. The germline gives CDR1 MNHNS, CDR2 SASEGT. CDR3 coding DNA: TGTGCCAGCAGTGAAGCGGCCGGGAACTATGGCTACACCTTC. It encodes CASSEAAGNYGYTF.

V usage is TRBV19 and J usage is TRBJ1-1; 8 bases map to TRBD1. Germline V gene data show CDR1 as LNHDA and CDR2 as SQIVND (reference sequence). The CDR3 loop spans 15 amino acids. J gave up 4 bases and V 5 bases, and 9 bases lay outside the gene matches. CDR3 sequence reads: CASSAPDRAGTEAFF. The CDR3 nucleotides are TGTGCCAGTAGTGCCCCGGACAGGGCCGGCACTGAAGCTTTCTTT.

The chain has TRBV18 and TRBJ1-4; D remains unclear. The V and J ends lost 5 bases and 4 bases respectively, with 8 bases between them. The CDR3 length is 13 residues. Germline values: CDR1 KGHSH, CDR2 LQKENI. CDR3 in amino acids: CASSTGINEKLFF. CDR3 bases: TGTGCCAGCTCAACGGGGATTAATGAAAAACTGTTTTTT.

The V call is TRBV11-2, the J call TRBJ2-1; 10 bases match TRBD2. The germline CDR1 and CDR2 sequences are SGHAT and FQNNGV. The CDR3 contains 17 residues. J lost 5 bases, V lost 5 bases, and 12 bases had no gene match. This chain's CDR3 is CASSPLTFLAGDNEQFF. The CDR3 DNA sequence: TGTGCCAGCAGCCCTCTTACCTTTCTAGCGGGAGACAATGAGCAGTTCTTC. The full variable domain, with the rest looked up from reference TRBV11-2 and TRBJ2-1, is EAGVAQSPRYKIIEKRQSVAFWCNPISGHATLYWYQQILGQGPKLLIQFQNNGVVDDSQLPKDRFSAERLKGVDSTLKIQPAKLEDSAVYLCASSPLTFLAGDNEQFFGPGTRLTVL.

This chain joins TRBV10-1 and TRBJ2-7; 11 bases are a match to TRBD2. Germline V gives CDR1 WNHNN, CDR2 SYGVQD (reference sequence). This CDR3 region has 19 residues. Trimming at V came to 4 bases and at J to 3 bases, leaving 17 bases not matched to a gene. The CDR3 region is CASSVLAGEHSPLLYEQYF. The CDR3 DNA reads TGCGCCAGCAGTGTACTAGCGGGAGAACATTCTCCTCTTCTCTACGAGCAGTACTTC.

The chain combines TRBV5-5 with TRBJ2-2, with 9 bases aligning to TRBD1. Germline CDR1 reads SGHKS; CDR2 reads YYEKEE (reference sequence). There are 15 residues in the CDR3. Unmatched junction bases numbered 7, after V lost 5 bases and J lost 5 bases. The CDR3 sequence: CASSPGQGRTGELFF. CDR3 coding DNA: TGTGCCAGCAGTCCTGGACAGGGGAGGACCGGGGAGCTGTTTTTT.

The V call is TRBV2, the J call TRBJ2-7; 7 nucleotides match TRBD1. Germline assignment: CDR1 SNHLY and CDR2 FYNNEI. This CDR3 contains 15 residues. V lost 0 bases, J lost 2 bases, and 4 bases stayed unmatched. The CDR3 is CASSEAAQGTYEQYF. The CDR3 DNA reads TGTGCCAGCAGTGAAGCTGCACAGGGGACCTACGAGCAGTACTTC.

The DNA for the CDR3 is TGTGCCAGCAGCTTAGCTGGACAGTTGGACACTGAAGCTTTCTTT. Its protein product is CASSLAGQLDTEAFF. The J gene is TRBJ1-1, the V gene TRBV11-2; possible D gene TRBD1, 6 bases. Germline loops: CDR1 SGHAT, CDR2 FQNNGV. The CDR3 is 15 residues long. The V gene lost 1 base and the J gene lost 3 bases, with 12 bases spanning the gap.